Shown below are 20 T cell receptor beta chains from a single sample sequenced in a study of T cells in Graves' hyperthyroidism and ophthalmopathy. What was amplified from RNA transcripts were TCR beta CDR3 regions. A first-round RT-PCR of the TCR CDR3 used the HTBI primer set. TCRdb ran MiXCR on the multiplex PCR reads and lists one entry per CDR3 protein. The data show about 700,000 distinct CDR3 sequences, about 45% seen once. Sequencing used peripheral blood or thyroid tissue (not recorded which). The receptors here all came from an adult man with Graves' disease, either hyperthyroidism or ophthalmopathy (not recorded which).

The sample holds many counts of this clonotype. Here the CDR3 reads CASSLLWGLDYEQYF. In nucleotides, the CDR3 is TGTGCCAGCAGCTTATTATGGGGCCTGGACTACGAGCAGTACTTC. The J gene is TRBJ2-7, the V gene TRBV7-2; a weak D match, TRBD1 (5 bases). The CDR3 covers 15 residues. CDR1 is SGHTA, CDR2 FQGNSA, per germline. Trimming took off 2 bases at V and 3 bases at J, with 14 bases between the two ends.

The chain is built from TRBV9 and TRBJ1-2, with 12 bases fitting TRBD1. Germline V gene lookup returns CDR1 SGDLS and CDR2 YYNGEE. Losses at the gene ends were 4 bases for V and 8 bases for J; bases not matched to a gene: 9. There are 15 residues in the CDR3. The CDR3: CASSPPGQGARGYTF. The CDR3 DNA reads TGTGCCAGCAGCCCCCCGGGACAGGGGGCGAGAGGCTACACCTTC.

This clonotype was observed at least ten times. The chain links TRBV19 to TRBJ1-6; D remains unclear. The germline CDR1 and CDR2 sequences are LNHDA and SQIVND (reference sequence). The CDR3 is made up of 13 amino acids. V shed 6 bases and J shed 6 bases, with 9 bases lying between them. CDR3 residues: CASRNTANSPLHF. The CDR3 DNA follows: TGTGCCAGTAGAAATACAGCTAATTCACCCCTCCACTTT.

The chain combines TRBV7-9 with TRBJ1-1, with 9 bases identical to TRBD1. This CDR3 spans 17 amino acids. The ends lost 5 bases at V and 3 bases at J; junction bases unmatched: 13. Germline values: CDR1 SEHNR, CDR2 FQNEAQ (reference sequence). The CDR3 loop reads CASSVDPSGTGHTEAFF. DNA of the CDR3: TGTGCCAGCAGCGTCGACCCATCGGGGACAGGGCACACTGAAGCTTTCTTT.

CDR3 protein: CASSQARDRQETQYF. CDR3 bases: TGCGCCAGCAGCCAAGCCCGGGACCGCCAAGAGACCCAGTACTTC. This chain links TRBV4-1 with TRBJ2-5, with D tentatively TRBD1 or TRBD2 (5 bases each). The CDR3 extends over 15 amino acids. Germline V CDR1 and CDR2: MGHRA, YSYEKL. Trimming stripped 1 base from V and 1 base from J, with 10 bases between.

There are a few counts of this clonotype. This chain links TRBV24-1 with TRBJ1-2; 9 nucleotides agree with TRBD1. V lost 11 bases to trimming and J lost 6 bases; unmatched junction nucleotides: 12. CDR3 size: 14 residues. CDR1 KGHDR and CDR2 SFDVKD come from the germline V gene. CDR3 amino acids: CASSPGTGWDGYTF. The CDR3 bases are TGTGCCAGCAGCCCCGGGACAGGGTGGGATGGCTACACCTTC.

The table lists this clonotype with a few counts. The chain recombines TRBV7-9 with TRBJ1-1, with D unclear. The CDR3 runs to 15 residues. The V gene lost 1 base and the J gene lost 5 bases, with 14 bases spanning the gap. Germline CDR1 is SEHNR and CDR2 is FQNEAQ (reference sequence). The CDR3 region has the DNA TGTGCCAGCAGCTTAGGAGACCTACGGAGGACTGAAGCTTTCTTT. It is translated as CASSLGDLRRTEAFF.

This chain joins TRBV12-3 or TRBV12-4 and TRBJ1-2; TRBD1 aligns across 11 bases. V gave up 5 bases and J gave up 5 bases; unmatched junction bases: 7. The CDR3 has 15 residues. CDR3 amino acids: CASSQGQGALYGYTF. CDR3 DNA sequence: TGTGCCAGCAGTCAAGGACAGGGGGCCTTATATGGCTACACCTTC.

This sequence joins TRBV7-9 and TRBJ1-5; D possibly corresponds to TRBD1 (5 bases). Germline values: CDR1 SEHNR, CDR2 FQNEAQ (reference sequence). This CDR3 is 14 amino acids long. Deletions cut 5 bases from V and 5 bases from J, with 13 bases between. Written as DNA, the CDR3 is TGTGCCAGCAGCCAGTTGCAGGGCCATCAGCCCCAGCATTTT. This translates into CASSQLQGHQPQHF. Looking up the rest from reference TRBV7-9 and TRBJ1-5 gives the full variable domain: DTGVSQNPRHKITKRGQNVTFRCDPISEHNRLYWYRQTLGQGPEFLTYFQNEAQLEKSRLLSDRFSAERPKGSFSTLEIQRTEQGDSAMYLCASSQLQGHQPQHFGDGTRLSIL.

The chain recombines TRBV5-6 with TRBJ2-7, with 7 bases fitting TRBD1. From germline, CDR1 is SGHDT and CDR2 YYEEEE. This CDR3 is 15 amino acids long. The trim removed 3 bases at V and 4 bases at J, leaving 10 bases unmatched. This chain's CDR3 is CASSSIDREHYEQYF. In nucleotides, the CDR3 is TGTGCCAGCAGCTCCATAGACAGGGAACATTACGAGCAGTACTTC. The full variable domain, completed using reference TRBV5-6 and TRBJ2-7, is DAGVTQSPTHLIKTRGQQVTLRCSPKSGHDTVSWYQQALGQGPQFIFQYYEEEERQRGNFPDRFSGHQFPNYSSELNVNALLLGDSALYLCASSSIDREHYEQYFGPGTRLTVT.

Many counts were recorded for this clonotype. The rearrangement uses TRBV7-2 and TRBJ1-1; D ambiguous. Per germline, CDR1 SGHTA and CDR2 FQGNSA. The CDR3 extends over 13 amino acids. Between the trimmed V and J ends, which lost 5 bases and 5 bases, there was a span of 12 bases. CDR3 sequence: CASSPDHRTEAFF. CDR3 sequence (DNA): TGTGCCAGCAGCCCGGACCATCGGACTGAAGCTTTCTTT.

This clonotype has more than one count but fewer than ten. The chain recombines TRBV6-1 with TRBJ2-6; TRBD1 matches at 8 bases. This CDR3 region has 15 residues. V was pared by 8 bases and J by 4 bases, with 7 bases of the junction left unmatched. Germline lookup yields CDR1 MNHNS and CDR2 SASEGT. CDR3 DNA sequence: TGTGCCAGCTCTCAGGGGGCACTCGGGGCCAACGTCCTGACTTTC. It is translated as CASSQGALGANVLTF.

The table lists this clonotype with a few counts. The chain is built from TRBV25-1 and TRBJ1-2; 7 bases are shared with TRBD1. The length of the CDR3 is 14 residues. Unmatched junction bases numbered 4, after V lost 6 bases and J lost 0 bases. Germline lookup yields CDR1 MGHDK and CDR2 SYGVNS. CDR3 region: CASRGGTANYGYTF. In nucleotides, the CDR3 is TGTGCCAGCAGAGGAGGGACAGCTAACTATGGCTACACCTTC.

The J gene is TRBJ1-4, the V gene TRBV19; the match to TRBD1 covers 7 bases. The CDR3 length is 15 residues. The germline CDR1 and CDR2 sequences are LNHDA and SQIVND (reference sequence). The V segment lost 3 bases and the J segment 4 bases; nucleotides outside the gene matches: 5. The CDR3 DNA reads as TGTGCCAGTAGTATCGGGGGGACAGTTAATGAAAAACTGTTTTTT. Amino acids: CASSIGGTVNEKLFF.

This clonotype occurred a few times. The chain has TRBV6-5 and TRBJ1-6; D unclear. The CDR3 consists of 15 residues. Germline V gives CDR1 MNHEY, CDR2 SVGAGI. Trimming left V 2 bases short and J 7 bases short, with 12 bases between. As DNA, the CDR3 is TGTGCCAGCAGTTACCTAGACAAGCCAAATTCACCCCTCCACTTT. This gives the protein CASSYLDKPNSPLHF.

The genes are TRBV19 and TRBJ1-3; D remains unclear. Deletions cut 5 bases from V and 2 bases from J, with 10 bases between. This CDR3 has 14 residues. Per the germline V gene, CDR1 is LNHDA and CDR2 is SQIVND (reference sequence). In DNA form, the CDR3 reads TGTGCCAGTAGTCCCCCGCGGACTGGAAACACCATATATTTT. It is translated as CASSPPRTGNTIYF.

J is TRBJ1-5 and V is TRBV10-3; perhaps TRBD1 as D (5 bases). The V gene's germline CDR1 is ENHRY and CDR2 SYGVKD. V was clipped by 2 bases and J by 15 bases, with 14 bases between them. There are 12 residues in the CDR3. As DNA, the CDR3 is TGTGCCATCAGTGAGCCTACCCGGGACCCGCATTTT. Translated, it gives CAISEPTRDPHF.

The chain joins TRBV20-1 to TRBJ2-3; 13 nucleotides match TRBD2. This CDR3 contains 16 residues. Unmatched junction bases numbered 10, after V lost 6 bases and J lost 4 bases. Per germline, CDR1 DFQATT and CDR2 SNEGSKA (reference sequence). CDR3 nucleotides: TGCAGTGCCCCTTGGACTAGCGGGAGTGCGGCAGATACGCAGTATTTT. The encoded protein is CSAPWTSGSAADTQYF.

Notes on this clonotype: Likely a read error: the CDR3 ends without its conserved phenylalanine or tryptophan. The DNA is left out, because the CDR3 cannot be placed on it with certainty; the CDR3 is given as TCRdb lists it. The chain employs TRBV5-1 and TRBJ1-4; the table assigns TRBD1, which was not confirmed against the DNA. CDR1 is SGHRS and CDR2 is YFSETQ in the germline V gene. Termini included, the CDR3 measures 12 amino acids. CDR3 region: CASSSQHGTVLN.

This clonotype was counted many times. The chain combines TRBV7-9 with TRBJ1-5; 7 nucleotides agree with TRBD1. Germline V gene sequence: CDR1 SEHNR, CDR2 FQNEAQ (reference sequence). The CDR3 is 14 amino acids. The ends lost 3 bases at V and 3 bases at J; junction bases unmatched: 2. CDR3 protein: CASSLTGLNQPQHF. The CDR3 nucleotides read TGTGCCAGCAGCTTGACAGGGCTCAATCAGCCCCAGCATTTT.